What follows are 27 T cell receptor beta chains derived from one specimen sequenced in a study of shared clonotypes between healthy human individuals. Naive-designated CD8 cells lacked CD45RO, were positively enriched for CCR7, and omitted terminally differentiated effector memory CD45RA+ cells. Sequencing used immunoSEQ multiplex PCR; TCRdb keeps in-frame clones, though not all of them. Here the sample spans about 2.2 million clones, 85% to 95% being singletons. Input material: naive CD8+ T cells from PBMCs. The receptors shown here come from a man aged 18 to 30 in good health. Some clones in this sample may be carry-over from other donors' samples.

This chain connects TRBV6-5 to TRBJ2-7, with D possibly TRBD2 on 7 matching bases. The ends were cut back, 0 bases at V and 1 base at J, with 13 bases in the middle. The CDR3 sequence is 16 residues long. From germline, CDR1 is MNHEY and CDR2 SVGAGI. The CDR3 DNA follows: TGTGCCAGCAGTTACTCGGGGGGCGGGAGATCCTACGAGCAGTACTTC. This codes for CASSYSGGGRSYEQYF.

The rearrangement joins TRBV29-1 to TRBJ2-7, with D maybe TRBD2 (5 bases). Trimming cost V 5 bases and J 0 bases, with 14 bases left between them. The CDR3 consists of 14 residues. Germline CDR1 and CDR2: SQVTM and ANQGSEA. The CDR3 nucleotides read TGCAGCGTTATAAATGGACTTGCCTCCTACGAGCAGTACTTC. Encoded protein: CSVINGLASYEQYF.

The rearrangement links TRBV6-5 to TRBJ2-2; D is perhaps TRBD1 or TRBD2 (7 bases each). The V and J ends lost 5 bases and 7 bases respectively, with 17 bases between them. This CDR3 is 15 amino acids long. Germline V gene lookup returns CDR1 MNHEY and CDR2 SVGAGI. The CDR3: CASSTGGQRIGELFF. CDR3 nucleotides: TGTGCCAGCAGTACGGGGGGACAGCGAATCGGGGAGCTGTTTTTT.

In its sample, this clone was seen once. The J gene is TRBJ1-3, the V gene TRBV7-8; D may be TRBD1 (5 bases). Germline-derived CDR1 and CDR2 are SGHVS and FQNEAQ. The CDR3 is 14 amino acids. V lost 5 bases and J lost 0, with 8 bases in between. CDR3 residues: CASSSDSSGNTIYF. The CDR3 region has the DNA TGTGCCAGCAGCAGTGACAGCTCTGGAAACACCATATATTTT.

For this clone: This specimen includes other DNA sequences encoding the same CDR3. The genes are TRBV4-3 and TRBJ2-7, with D perhaps being TRBD1 or TRBD2 (5 bases each). The CDR3 is 14 residues long. Germline lookup yields CDR1 LGHNA and CDR2 YSLEER. Trimming pared 1 base from V and 3 bases from J, leaving 10 bases between. CDR3 sequence (DNA): TGCGCCAGCAGCCAAGGGGACGGAAGCTACGAGCAGTACTTC. Translating it yields CASSQGDGSYEQYF.

The CDR3 loop reads CASWTPGRGANVLTF. DNA of the CDR3: TGTGCCAGCTGGACCCCGGGGAGGGGGGCCAACGTCCTGACTTTC. The chain carries TRBV7-8 and TRBJ2-6; maybe TRBD2 (6 bases). CDR1 SGHVS and CDR2 FQNEAQ come from the germline V gene. The length of the CDR3 is 15 residues. V dropped 8 bases and J dropped 4 bases, with 15 bases sitting between them.

The J gene is TRBJ2-2, the V gene TRBV28; TRBD1 might be the D (5 bases). CDR1 MDHEN and CDR2 SYDVKM come from the germline V gene. The CDR3 loop spans 19 amino acids. With 1 base removed from V and 0 bases from J, the gap between germline ends came to 18 bases. The chain's CDR3 is CASSLFRFPDTSNTGELFF. The CDR3 DNA reads as TGTGCCAGCAGTTTATTTCGTTTCCCGGACACCTCGAACACCGGGGAGCTGTTTTTT. The full variable domain, with the rest looked up from reference TRBV28 and TRBJ2-2, is DVKVTQSSRYLVKRTGEKVFLECVQDMDHENMFWYRQDPGLGLRLIYFSYDVKMKEKGDIPEGYSVSREKKERFSLILESASTNQTSMYLCASSLFRFPDTSNTGELFFGEGSRLTVL.

V is TRBV20-1 and J is TRBJ1-2; D is undetermined. V lost 6 bases, J lost 14 bases, and 19 bases lay in between. Germline CDR1 reads DFQATT; CDR2 reads SNEGSKA (reference sequence). The CDR3 loop spans 11 amino acids. CDR3 nucleotides: TGCAGTGCGCCGATCGACGGCAGATGGACCTTC. Encoded protein: CSAPIDGRWTF.

To note about this clone: This sample also contains other DNA sequences that code for the same CDR3. The rearrangement links TRBV9 to TRBJ1-3; TRBD1 might be the D (6 bases). Germline CDR1 SGDLS, CDR2 YYNGEE. The CDR3 covers 15 residues. V lost 1 base and J lost 0, with 8 bases in between. The CDR3 here is CASSVTGSSGNTIYF. In DNA form, the CDR3 reads TGTGCCAGCAGCGTAACAGGGTCCTCTGGAAACACCATATATTTT.

V gene TRBV4-1 combines with J gene TRBJ2-7; D may correspond to TRBD1 or TRBD2 (7 bases each). The CDR3 is 14 residues long. Germline V gives CDR1 MGHRA, CDR2 YSYEKL. Trimming took off 4 bases at V and 4 bases at J, with 14 bases between the two ends. CDR3: CASSPWEGAYEQYF. Here the CDR3 DNA reads TGCGCCAGCAGCCCTTGGGAGGGGGCGTACGAGCAGTACTTC.

The chain is built from TRBV19 and TRBJ2-1; TRBD1 aligns across 7 bases. The CDR3 consists of 15 residues. V was clipped by 3 bases and J by 0 bases; unmatched bases: 2. The germline gives CDR1 LNHDA, CDR2 SQIVND (reference sequence). CDR3: CASSIDRVSYNEQFF. CDR3 in DNA: TGTGCCAGTAGTATCGACAGGGTCTCCTACAATGAGCAGTTCTTC. Looking up the rest from reference TRBV19 and TRBJ2-1 gives the full variable domain: DGGITQSPKYLFRKEGQNVTLSCEQNLNHDAMYWYRQDPGQGLRLIYYSQIVNDFQKGDIAEGYSVSREKKESFPLTVTSAQKNPTAFYLCASSIDRVSYNEQFFGPGTRLTVL.

V gene TRBV7-9 combines with J gene TRBJ1-1; 7 bases agree with TRBD1. Germline values: CDR1 SEHNR, CDR2 FQNEAQ (reference sequence). The CDR3 sequence is 12 residues long. With V trimmed by 4 bases and J by 6 bases, 2 bases remained unmatched. CDR3: CASSSRGAEAFF. DNA of the CDR3: TGTGCCAGCAGCTCCAGGGGGGCTGAAGCTTTCTTT.

V gene TRBV7-2 combines with J gene TRBJ1-4, with D hard to call. V lost 1 base to trimming and J lost 13 bases, with 7 bases between them. The germline CDR1 and CDR2 sequences are SGHTA and FQGNSA. This CDR3 spans 11 amino acids. The CDR3 loop reads CASSLGGGLFF. The DNA of the CDR3 is TGTGCCAGCAGCTTAGGCGGTGGACTGTTTTTT.

The CDR3 region has the DNA TGTGCCAGCAGCACAGGACTGGCCCTAAATGAGCAGTTCTTC. Translated, it gives CASSTGLALNEQFF. This chain joins TRBV5-6 and TRBJ2-1; D is perhaps TRBD1 or TRBD2 (5 bases each). Germline assignment: CDR1 SGHDT and CDR2 YYEEEE. V was trimmed by 4 bases and J by 7 bases, leaving 15 bases between them. CDR3 size: 14 residues.

The V and J genes are TRBV7-9 and TRBJ2-3; D might be TRBD2 (7 bases). The CDR3 spans 17 residues. Trimming stripped 5 bases from V and 2 bases from J, with 20 bases between. From germline, CDR1 is SEHNR and CDR2 FQNEAQ (reference sequence). The CDR3 spells CASSARGAGVITDTQYF. The CDR3 bases are TGTGCCAGCAGCGCCCGGGGGGCGGGAGTGATCACAGATACGCAGTATTTT.

About this clone: The identical CDR3 is also encoded by other nucleotide sequences in the sample. The chain couples TRBV29-1 to TRBJ2-2; no firm D call. V was clipped by 3 bases and J by 1 base, with 3 bases between them. Germline V gene data show CDR1 as SQVTM and CDR2 as ANQGSEA. This CDR3 comprises 12 residues. The CDR3 sequence: CSVEENTGELFF. In nucleotides, the CDR3 is TGCAGCGTTGAGGAGAACACCGGGGAGCTGTTTTTT.

Of note for this clone: This CDR3 is also generated by other DNA sequences in the sample. V is TRBV27 and J is TRBJ2-7, with D maybe TRBD1 (6 bases). The germline CDR1 and CDR2 sequences are MNHEY and SMNVEV (reference sequence). The length of the CDR3 is 13 residues. V was shortened by 3 bases and J by 5 bases, with 11 bases between the two germline ends. The CDR3 loop reads CASSLFRGNEQYF. CDR3 nucleotide sequence: TGTGCCAGCAGTTTGTTCAGGGGAAACGAGCAGTACTTC.

The CDR3 bases are TGTGCCAGCACTCCACTAGCGGGAGTAGATACGCAGTATTTT. Its translation is CASTPLAGVDTQYF. The V gene is TRBV28, the J gene TRBJ2-3, with TRBD2 matching over 11 bases. Germline values: CDR1 MDHEN, CDR2 SYDVKM. V shed 7 bases, J shed 5 bases, and the junction held 5 bases outside the gene matches. CDR3 length equals 14 residues.

Notes on this clone: Additional DNA sequences in this sample encode the identical CDR3. This rearrangement joins TRBV5-8 to TRBJ1-1; D call uncertain. V dropped 4 bases and J dropped 0 bases, with 7 bases sitting between them. The germline V gene encodes CDR1 SGHTS and CDR2 YDEGEE. The CDR3 is 13 amino acids. The CDR3 loop is CASSPSMNTEAFF. DNA of the CDR3: TGTGCCAGCAGCCCGTCAATGAACACTGAAGCTTTCTTT.

CDR3 nucleotide sequence: TGTGCCAGCAGCAAATACCCCTCCTTGGACAGGGGGCTGCCCTCTAACTATGGCTACACCTTC. It is translated as CASSKYPSLDRGLPSNYGYTF. The V and J genes are TRBV21-1 and TRBJ1-2; the table gives TRBD1 as D, unverified against the DNA. TRBV21-1 counts as a pseudogene. The CDR3 extends over 21 amino acids.

Remarks on this clone: This specimen includes other DNA sequences encoding the same CDR3. The genes are TRBV19 and TRBJ2-7; D possibly corresponds to TRBD2 (5 bases). Germline V lookup: CDR1 LNHDA, CDR2 SQIVND (reference sequence). V was cut by 9 bases and J by 0 bases, with 18 bases left in between. The length of the CDR3 is 15 residues. DNA of the CDR3: TGTGCCAGCTCCCCTGGGCTAGCTGACTCCTACGAGCAGTACTTC. Encoded protein: CASSPGLADSYEQYF. The full variable domain, in which reference TRBV19 and TRBJ2-7 provide the parts outside the CDR3, is DGGITQSPKYLFRKEGQNVTLSCEQNLNHDAMYWYRQDPGQGLRLIYYSQIVNDFQKGDIAEGYSVSREKKESFPLTVTSAQKNPTAFYLCASSPGLADSYEQYFGPGTRLTVT.

The rearrangement links TRBV15 to TRBJ1-4; possible D gene TRBD1, 6 bases. Germline CDR1 reads LNHNV; CDR2 reads YYDKDF (reference sequence). Trimming stripped 1 base from V and 8 bases from J, with 14 bases between. This CDR3 spans 15 amino acids. The CDR3 region has the DNA TGTGCCACCAGCAGAGGGGGGGCATTTAAAGAAAAACTGTTTTTT. Its translation is CATSRGGAFKEKLFF. Together with reference TRBV15 and TRBJ1-4, the CDR3 gives the full variable domain: DAMVIQNPRYQVTQFGKPVTLSCSQTLNHNVMYWYQQKSSQAPKLLFHYYDKDFNNEADTPDNFQSRRPNTSFCFLDIRSPGLGDTAMYLCATSRGGAFKEKLFFGSGTQLSVL.

The chain is built from TRBV9 and TRBJ2-1; 8 nucleotides agree with TRBD2. CDR3 length: 16 residues. Trimming took 3 bases from V and 6 from J; bases not matched to a gene: 11. CDR1 is SGDLS, CDR2 YYNGEE, per germline. This chain's CDR3 is CASSDPSAGVTNEQFF. The DNA of the CDR3 is TGTGCCAGCAGCGACCCATCAGCGGGGGTGACCAATGAGCAGTTCTTC.

This chain links TRBV9 with TRBJ1-4; tentative D call: TRBD1 (5 bases). With 3 bases removed from V and 8 bases from J, the gap between germline ends came to 11 bases. CDR1 SGDLS and CDR2 YYNGEE come from the germline V gene. The CDR3 is 13 amino acids. The CDR3 sequence: CASSDLWGEKLFF. The CDR3 bases are TGTGCCAGCAGCGACCTCTGGGGGGAAAAACTGTTTTTT.

This rearrangement joins TRBV10-3 to TRBJ1-1; 8 nucleotides line up with TRBD1. V shed 2 bases, J shed 1 base, and the junction held 3 bases outside the gene matches. The CDR3 sequence is 15 residues long. Germline V gene sequence: CDR1 ENHRY, CDR2 SYGVKD. For the CDR3, the DNA is TGTGCCATCAGTGAGCCGACAGGGGCGAACACTGAAGCTTTCTTT. It yields the protein CAISEPTGANTEAFF.

The rearrangement uses TRBV10-3 and TRBJ2-6, with D possibly matching TRBD1 (5 bases). The ends were cut back, 0 bases at V and 2 bases at J, with 11 bases in the middle. CDR1 and CDR2 from the germline V gene are ENHRY and SYGVKD. The length of the CDR3 is 17 residues. The CDR3 here is CAISESTGVPGANVLTF. The CDR3 DNA reads as TGTGCCATCAGTGAGTCTACAGGCGTCCCTGGGGCCAACGTCCTGACTTTC.

The chain's CDR3 is CASSQNGGRAGDTQYF. CDR3 coding DNA: TGTGCCAGCAGCCAAAACGGCGGGAGGGCCGGAGATACGCAGTATTTT. The genes are TRBV7-3 and TRBJ2-3; TRBD2 matches at 9 bases. The ends lost 5 bases at V and 5 bases at J; junction bases unmatched: 11. The CDR3 is 16 amino acids. CDR1 and CDR2 (germline): SGHTA, FQGTGA.